The next 5 T cell receptor beta chains were all read from a single sample in a study of breast tumors, draining lymph nodes, adjacent tissues. From the multiplex PCR reads, TCRdb called clonotypes with MiXCR, one entry per CDR3 protein. The table lists about 220,000 distinct CDR3 sequences, under 40% of them singletons. Samples came from axillary lymph nodes draining the breast cancer. Source material: axillary lymph node tissue. The receptors shown here come from a female donor with breast cancer. Some clones in this sample may be carry-over from other donors' samples.

This clonotype was seen at least ten times. The V gene is TRBV7-2, the J gene TRBJ2-5; 7 bases align to TRBD1. The length of the CDR3 is 13 residues. The junction had 2 bases not matched to a gene; V was cut back by 3 bases and J by 4 bases. Germline values: CDR1 SGHTA, CDR2 FQGNSA. The CDR3 DNA sequence: TGTGCCAGCAGCTTTGGGACAGCAGAGACCCAGTACTTC. It specifies CASSFGTAETQYF.

This clonotype was found many times. The V call is TRBV19, the J call TRBJ2-5; D perhaps matches TRBD2 (6 bases). Per germline, CDR1 LNHDA and CDR2 SQIVND (reference sequence). CDR3 length: 12 residues. The ends were cut back, 3 bases at V and 8 bases at J, with 10 bases in the middle. CDR3 region: CASSMDYQTQYF. The CDR3, as DNA: TGTGCCAGTAGTATGGACTACCAAACCCAGTACTTC.

This clonotype has only a few counts. Just one base apart from a much larger clone, this may be a read error. This chain connects TRBV20-1 to TRBJ2-1; D is unresolved. The germline gives CDR1 DFQATT, CDR2 SNEGSKA (reference sequence). CDR3 length: 11 amino acids. The CDR3 here is CSAREGYEQSF. CDR3 sequence (DNA): TGCAGTGCTAGAGAAGGGTATGAGCAGTCCTTC.

This clonotype was observed many times. The chain has TRBV6-2 or TRBV6-3 and TRBJ1-6; 9 bases map to TRBD1. This CDR3 region has 15 residues. V shed 6 bases and J 3 bases; nucleotides not matched to a gene: 3. Germline lookup yields CDR1 MNHEY and CDR2 SVGEGT. CDR3 bases: TGTGCCAGCAGAGGGGACAGGGACTATAATTCACCCCTCCACTTT. Protein sequence: CASRGDRDYNSPLHF.

The chain couples TRBV5-4 to TRBJ2-7, with TRBD2 as a possible D gene (6 bases). This CDR3 region has 14 residues. Germline loops: CDR1 SGHNT, CDR2 YYREEE (reference sequence). Trimming cost V 2 bases and J 0 bases, with 9 bases left between them. DNA for the CDR3: TGTGCCAGCAGCTTAACGACTAGCTCCTACGAGCAGTACTTC. Protein product: CASSLTTSSYEQYF.